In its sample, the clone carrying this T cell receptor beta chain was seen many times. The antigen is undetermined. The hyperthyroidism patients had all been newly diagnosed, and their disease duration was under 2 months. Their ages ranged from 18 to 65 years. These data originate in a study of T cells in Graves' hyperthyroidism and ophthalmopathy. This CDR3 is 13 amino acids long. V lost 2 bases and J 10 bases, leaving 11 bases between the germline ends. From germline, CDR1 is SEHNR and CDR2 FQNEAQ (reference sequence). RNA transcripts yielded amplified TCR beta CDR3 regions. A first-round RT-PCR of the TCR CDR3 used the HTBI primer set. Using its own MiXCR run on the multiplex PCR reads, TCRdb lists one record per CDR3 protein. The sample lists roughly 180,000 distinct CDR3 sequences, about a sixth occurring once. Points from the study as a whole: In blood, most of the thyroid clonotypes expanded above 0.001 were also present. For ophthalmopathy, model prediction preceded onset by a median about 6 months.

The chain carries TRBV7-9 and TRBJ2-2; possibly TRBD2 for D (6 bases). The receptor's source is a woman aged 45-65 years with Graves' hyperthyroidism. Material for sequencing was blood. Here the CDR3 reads CASSLTSREELFF. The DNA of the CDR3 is TGTGCCAGCAGCTTAACTAGCCGCGAGGAGCTGTTTTTT.